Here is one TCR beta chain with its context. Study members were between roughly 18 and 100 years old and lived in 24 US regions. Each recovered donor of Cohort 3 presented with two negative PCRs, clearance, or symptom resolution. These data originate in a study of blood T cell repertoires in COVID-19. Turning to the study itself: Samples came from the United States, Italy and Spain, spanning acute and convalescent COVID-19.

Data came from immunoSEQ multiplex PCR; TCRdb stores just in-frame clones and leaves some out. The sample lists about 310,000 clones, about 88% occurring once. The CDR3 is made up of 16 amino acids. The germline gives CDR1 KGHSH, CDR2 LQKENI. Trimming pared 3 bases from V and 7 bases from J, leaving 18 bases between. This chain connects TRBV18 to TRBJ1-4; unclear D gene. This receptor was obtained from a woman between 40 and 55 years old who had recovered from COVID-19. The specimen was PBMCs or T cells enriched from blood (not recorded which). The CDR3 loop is CASSPMAAAHIEKLFF. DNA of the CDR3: TGTGCCAGCTCACCGATGGCGGCAGCCCACATTGAAAAACTGTTTTTT.